These 3 T cell receptor beta chains were all obtained from the same sample, sequenced in a study of blood T cell repertoires in COVID-19. Measured with immunoSEQ multiplex PCR; TCRdb has only the in-frame clones, and not every one. The sample carries approximately 99,000 clones, 75% to 85% recorded once. Sequencing input: peripheral blood. Receptor source: a woman older than 75 with active or convalescent COVID-19.

The gene calls are TRBV2 and TRBJ2-5; D remains ambiguous. The CDR3 runs to 12 residues. Per germline, CDR1 SNHLY and CDR2 FYNNEI. V shed 8 bases and J shed 5 bases, with 12 bases lying between them. In DNA, the CDR3 is TGTGCCAGCGATGACTCCGGTGAGACCCAGTACTTC. Amino acid sequence: CASDDSGETQYF.

The J gene is TRBJ1-6, the V gene TRBV19; D is undetermined. The CDR3 extends over 18 amino acids. V lost 5 bases and J 5 bases, leaving 22 bases between the germline ends. Germline CDR1 and CDR2: LNHDA and SQIVND (reference sequence). In DNA, the CDR3 is TGTGCCAGTAGTGACCTATCAGTTCTTCTCGGGGATAATTCACCCCTCCACTTT. The encoded protein is CASSDLSVLLGDNSPLHF.

CDR3 residues: CASSEQGANAGEQFF. The DNA of the CDR3 is TGTGCCAGCAGTGAACAGGGGGCGAATGCGGGAGAGCAGTTCTTC. J is TRBJ2-1 and V is TRBV2; 8 nucleotides agree with TRBD1. The trim removed 2 bases at V and 10 bases at J, leaving 10 bases unmatched. CDR1 and CDR2 (germline): SNHLY, FYNNEI. The CDR3 loop spans 15 amino acids.